This TCR beta chain was identified during a study of shared clonotypes between healthy human individuals. Libraries were prepared by immunoSEQ multiplex PCR; TCRdb keeps only in-frame clonotypes and omits some of them. The table includes fewer than 3 million clones, 85% to 95% detected once. Germline V gene sequence: CDR1 SGDLS, CDR2 YYNGEE. The ends were cut back, 4 bases at V and 2 bases at J, with 13 bases in the middle. The CDR3 covers 15 residues. The sample was naive CD4+ T cells from PBMCs. The subset: CD45RA+ positively selected. The chain recombines TRBV9 with TRBJ2-1; D unresolved. The TCR was taken from a man aged 18 to 30 in good health. Some clones in this sample may be carry-over from other donors' samples. Here the CDR3 DNA reads TGTGCCAGCAGCCCCCCGGGCCTGGCCTACAATGAGCAGTTCTTC. Translation: CASSPPGLAYNEQFF.